This T cell receptor beta chain was identified in a study of blood T cells in healthy people across ages. Russia was home to the donors, healthy Caucasian individuals aged 6 to 90. The use of a sample-barcoded 5' primer and a J-beta primer mix characterized a second PCR of roughly 6 to 11 cycles. TCRdb passed the 5' RACE reads through MiXCR, listing each CDR3 protein once. The sample records roughly 550,000 distinct CDR3 sequences, 24% being singletons. The CDR3 runs to 14 residues. V dropped 4 bases and J dropped 1; count of bases not matched to a gene: 4. In germline, CDR1 is WSHSY, CDR2 SAAADI. The same data also contributed to another study, on T cells of mothers and their children. Per that paper: Mothers and children who were related shared slightly more overlap than unrelated pairs, but not significantly more.

The chain has TRBV10-2 and TRBJ2-7; 7 positions agree with TRBD2. Sequencing was performed on blood. The source is a boy between 10 and 17 years old in good health. DNA of the CDR3: TGCGCCAGCAGTGCCCTCGGGGGGTCCTACGAGCAGTACTTC. This encodes CASSALGGSYEQYF.